The 22 T cell receptor beta chains below come from one sample, sequenced in a study of T cell responses to AZD1222 COVID-19 vaccine. The protocol was immunoSEQ multiplex PCR, while the TCRdb copy is restricted to in-frame clones and leaves out a portion. The sample contains roughly 100,000 clones, around 84% of which appear only once. The sample in question was peripheral blood, obtained on day 0 of AZD1222 vaccination. The receptors shown here come from an adult in good health.

This clone was counted only a few times. The V and J genes are TRBV5-1 and TRBJ2-7; weak D call: TRBD1 (6 bases). CDR1 is SGHRS and CDR2 is YFSETQ in the germline V gene. The V gene lost 3 bases and the J gene lost 5 bases, with 18 bases spanning the gap. This CDR3 is built from 15 residues. CDR3 amino acids: CASSSAGAATHEQYF. CDR3 DNA sequence: TGCGCCAGCAGCTCCGCAGGGGCCGCCACACACGAGCAGTACTTC.

J is TRBJ2-6 and V is TRBV5-4; the match to TRBD1 covers 9 bases. With 5 bases clipped from V and 1 base from J, the junction kept 4 bases outside the gene matches. The CDR3 loop spans 16 amino acids. Per the germline V gene, CDR1 is SGHNT and CDR2 is YYREEE (reference sequence). The CDR3 is CASSQGTGSGANVLTF. The CDR3 DNA is TGTGCCAGCAGTCAGGGGACAGGGTCTGGGGCCAACGTCCTGACTTTC.

The V gene is TRBV7-2, the J gene TRBJ2-7; D is perhaps TRBD2 (7 bases). This CDR3 spans 15 amino acids. Trimming removed 5 bases from V and 2 bases from J, with 16 bases in between. Germline V CDR1 and CDR2: SGHTA, FQGNSA. The CDR3 sequence: CASSGGGRWAYEQYF. The CDR3 DNA is TGTGCCAGCAGCGGGGGCGGGAGATGGGCCTACGAGCAGTACTTC.

This clone was seen only a few times. This chain connects TRBV7-2 to TRBJ2-7; 7 nucleotides agree with TRBD2. J lost 2 bases, V lost 8 bases, and 9 bases had no gene match. This CDR3 has 14 residues. The germline V gene has CDR1 SGHTA and CDR2 FQGNSA. CDR3 nucleotide sequence: TGTGCCAGCCTACCTAGCGGCGGGGCCTACGAGCAGTACTTC. It yields the protein CASLPSGGAYEQYF.

A single count supports this clone. This chain joins TRBV3-1 (or the pseudogene TRBV3-2) and TRBJ2-1, with a tentative D call TRBD2 (6 bases). V dropped 4 bases and J dropped 6 bases, with 16 bases sitting between them. This CDR3 comprises 15 residues. Germline loops: CDR1 LGHDT, CDR2 YNNKEL (reference sequence). The CDR3 reads CASSPAGLYSNEQFF. The CDR3 DNA reads as TGTGCCAGCAGCCCGGCGGGACTCTACTCCAATGAGCAGTTCTTC.

The chain is built from TRBV7-9 and TRBJ1-1, with D possibly being TRBD1 (6 bases). The germline V gene encodes CDR1 SEHNR and CDR2 FQNEAQ (reference sequence). The V end was cut by 7 bases, the J end by 7 bases, with 13 bases between. CDR3 length: 12 amino acids. The CDR3 is CASTKGGIEAFF. The CDR3 DNA follows: TGTGCCAGCACCAAGGGGGGCATTGAAGCTTTCTTT.

This rearrangement joins TRBV19 to TRBJ2-2, with 12 bases fitting TRBD2. J was trimmed by 6 bases and V by 4 bases; bases with no gene match: 6. CDR3 length equals 16 residues. Germline-derived CDR1 and CDR2 are LNHDA and SQIVND (reference sequence). The chain's CDR3 is CASSTTSGSWAGELFF. For the CDR3, the DNA is TGTGCCAGTAGTACGACTAGCGGGAGTTGGGCCGGGGAGCTGTTTTTT. The full variable domain, completed using reference TRBV19 and TRBJ2-2, is DGGITQSPKYLFRKEGQNVTLSCEQNLNHDAMYWYRQDPGQGLRLIYYSQIVNDFQKGDIAEGYSVSREKKESFPLTVTSAQKNPTAFYLCASSTTSGSWAGELFFGEGSRLTVL.

This CDR3 is CASSFGNTIYF. The CDR3 DNA follows: TGTGCCAGCAGTTTTGGAAACACCATATATTTT. The J gene is TRBJ1-3, the V gene TRBV6-5, with D hard to call. This CDR3 spans 11 amino acids. Germline V gene sequence: CDR1 MNHEY, CDR2 SVGAGI. V lost 4 bases to trimming and J lost 3 bases, with 1 base between them.

About this clone: A clone one base away is much larger, so this may be a read error. Other nucleotide sequences from this sample produce the same CDR3. The rearrangement links TRBV18 to TRBJ1-1; D might be TRBD1 (6 bases). V was trimmed by 2 bases and J by 4 bases, leaving 11 bases between them. The CDR3 spans 14 residues. Germline-derived CDR1 and CDR2 are KGHSH and LQKENI. CDR3 DNA: TGTGCCAGCTCACCAGATCCAGGGGTCACTGAAGCTTTCTTT. Encoded protein: CASSPDPGVTEAFF.

CDR3 protein: CASSPGTVPSAFF. The CDR3, as DNA: TGTGCCAGCAGCCCGGGGACAGTTCCGAGTGCTTTCTTT. This chain uses TRBV7-2 with TRBJ1-1, with TRBD1 matching 7 bases. CDR1 and CDR2 from the germline V gene are SGHTA and FQGNSA. CDR3 length: 13 amino acids. The J segment lost 11 bases and the V segment lost 5 bases, leaving 11 bases of the junction unmatched.

About this clone: The same CDR3 also results from other DNA sequences found in this sample. This sequence joins TRBV19 and TRBJ1-5, with TRBD1 matching 9 bases. Germline values: CDR1 LNHDA, CDR2 SQIVND (reference sequence). This CDR3 is 15 amino acids long. The junction had 6 bases not matched to a gene; V was cut back by 4 bases and J by 5 bases. CDR3 nucleotides: TGTGCCAGTAGTAAAAGGGACAGGGAAGATCAGCCCCAGCATTTT. Translated: CASSKRDREDQPQHF.

V usage is TRBV19 and J usage is TRBJ1-5, with D hard to call. There are 16 residues in the CDR3. The germline V and J ends were trimmed by 5 bases and 6 bases, with 20 bases remaining between them. The germline V gene has CDR1 LNHDA and CDR2 SQIVND (reference sequence). CDR3 residues: CASSPAMLGFGQPQHF. The CDR3 DNA reads as TGTGCCAGTAGTCCGGCGATGTTAGGATTCGGTCAGCCCCAGCATTTT.

This chain uses TRBV28 with TRBJ2-7; a possible D gene is TRBD1 (5 bases). CDR1 and CDR2 from the germline V gene are MDHEN and SYDVKM. Trimming left V 5 bases short and J 2 bases short, with 13 bases between. CDR3 length: 14 residues. The CDR3 here is CASSLSGAAYEQYF. The CDR3 DNA is TGTGCCAGCAGTCTTAGTGGGGCGGCCTACGAGCAGTACTTC. The whole variable domain, filled in from reference TRBV28 and TRBJ2-7, reads DVKVTQSSRYLVKRTGEKVFLECVQDMDHENMFWYRQDPGLGLRLIYFSYDVKMKEKGDIPEGYSVSREKKERFSLILESASTNQTSMYLCASSLSGAAYEQYFGPGTRLTVT.

This clone was counted only a few times. The chain's CDR3 is CSVEGQGESYNEQFF. CDR3 sequence (DNA): TGCAGCGTTGAAGGACAGGGGGAGTCCTACAATGAGCAGTTCTTC. The rearrangement uses TRBV29-1 and TRBJ2-1; 9 bases fit TRBD1. V gave up 1 base and J gave up 1 base; unmatched junction bases: 2. Germline values: CDR1 SQVTM, CDR2 ANQGSEA. This CDR3 is 15 amino acids long.

The chain couples TRBV30 to TRBJ1-2; D is unclear. CDR3 length equals 13 residues. CDR1 GTSNPN and CDR2 SVGIG come from the germline V gene (reference sequence). Trimming took 4 bases from V and 2 from J, leaving 11 bases between them. The CDR3 nucleotides are TGTGCCTGGAATTCAGAGAGAAACTATGGCTACACCTTC. Amino acid sequence: CAWNSERNYGYTF.

V and J are TRBV5-6 and TRBJ2-2; 11 bases fit TRBD2. V gave up 2 bases and J gave up 5 bases; unmatched junction bases: 5. There are 16 residues in the CDR3. Germline V gene sequence: CDR1 SGHDT, CDR2 YYEEEE. The CDR3 DNA reads TGTGCCAGCAGCTTTAGCGGGAGGGAGCGAACCGGGGAGCTGTTTTTT. This codes for CASSFSGRERTGELFF.

This clone was recorded a few times. This sequence joins TRBV28 and TRBJ1-1; D is uncertain. With 9 bases removed from V and 2 bases from J, the gap between germline ends came to 7 bases. The germline V gene has CDR1 MDHEN and CDR2 SYDVKM. The CDR3 sequence is 11 residues long. For the CDR3, the DNA is TGTGCCAGTTGGGGTAACACTGAAGCTTTCTTT. Its protein product is CASWGNTEAFF.

The genes are TRBV23-1 and TRBJ1-2; 8 bases fit TRBD1. TRBV23-1 is classed as an ORF, of uncertain function. The CDR3 runs 18 residues. V was clipped by 3 bases and J by 2 bases; unmatched bases: 14. The CDR3 sequence: CASSHHPDRAYRNYGYTF. DNA of the CDR3: TGCGCCAGCAGTCACCACCCGGACAGGGCCTACAGGAACTATGGCTACACCTTC.

The chain combines TRBV24-1 with TRBJ2-2; 10 positions match TRBD2. Per the germline V gene, CDR1 is KGHDR and CDR2 is SFDVKD. This CDR3 has 19 amino acids. V trimming: 2 bases; J trimming: 5 bases; junction bases outside the gene matches: 13. The CDR3 sequence: CATSDSVGLAGERTGELFF. CDR3 DNA sequence: TGTGCCACCAGTGATTCGGTGGGGCTAGCGGGAGAAAGAACCGGGGAGCTGTTTTTT.

The chain couples TRBV30 to TRBJ2-1; D is perhaps TRBD1 (5 bases). Trimming left V 0 bases short and J 12 bases short, with 18 bases between. Germline V gene sequence: CDR1 GTSNPN, CDR2 SVGIG (reference sequence). This CDR3 is 14 amino acids long. DNA for the CDR3: TGTGCCTGGAGTGTGGTGTGGGGCCCCCAATGGCAGTTCTTC. Its protein product is CAWSVVWGPQWQFF.

The V call is TRBV5-4, the J call TRBJ1-2; D unclear. Germline V gives CDR1 SGHNT, CDR2 YYREEE (reference sequence). The CDR3 covers 15 residues. Between the trimmed V and J ends, which lost 0 bases and 4 bases, there was a span of 13 bases. CDR3 sequence: CASSLDRGRSYGYTF. Written as DNA, the CDR3 is TGTGCCAGCAGCTTGGACCGAGGGAGAAGCTATGGCTACACCTTC.

In its sample, this clone was seen a few times. The V call is TRBV19, the J call TRBJ1-6; D is uncertain. There are 14 residues in the CDR3. Germline CDR1 and CDR2: LNHDA and SQIVND (reference sequence). V was trimmed by 5 bases and J by 8 bases, leaving 13 bases between them. The CDR3 DNA reads as TGTGCCAGTAGTGGCGGCGTGGTGGATTCACCCCTCCACTTT. This sequence encodes CASSGGVVDSPLHF. Full variable domain (remainder filled in from reference TRBV19 and TRBJ1-6): DGGITQSPKYLFRKEGQNVTLSCEQNLNHDAMYWYRQDPGQGLRLIYYSQIVNDFQKGDIAEGYSVSREKKESFPLTVTSAQKNPTAFYLCASSGGVVDSPLHFGNGTRLTVT.